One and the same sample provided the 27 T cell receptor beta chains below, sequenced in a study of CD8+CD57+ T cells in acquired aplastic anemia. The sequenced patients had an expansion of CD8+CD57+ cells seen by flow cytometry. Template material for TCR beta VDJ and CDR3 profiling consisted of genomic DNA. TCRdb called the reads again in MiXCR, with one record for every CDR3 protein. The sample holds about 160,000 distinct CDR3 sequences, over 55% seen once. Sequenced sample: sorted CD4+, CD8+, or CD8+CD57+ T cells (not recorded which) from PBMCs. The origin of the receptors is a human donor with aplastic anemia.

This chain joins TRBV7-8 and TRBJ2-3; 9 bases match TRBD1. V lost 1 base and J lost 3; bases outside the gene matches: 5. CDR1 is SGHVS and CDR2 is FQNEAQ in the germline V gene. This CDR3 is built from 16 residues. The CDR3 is CASSLEGQGRTDTQYF. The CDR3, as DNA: TGTGCCAGCAGCTTAGAGGGACAGGGTCGGACAGATACGCAGTATTTT.

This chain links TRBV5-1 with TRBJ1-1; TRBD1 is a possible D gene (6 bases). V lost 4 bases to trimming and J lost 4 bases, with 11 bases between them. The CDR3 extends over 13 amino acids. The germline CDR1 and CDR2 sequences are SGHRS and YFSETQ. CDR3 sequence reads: CASSPRGGTEAFF. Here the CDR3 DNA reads TGCGCCAGCAGCCCTAGGGGGGGCACTGAAGCTTTCTTT.

The CDR3 DNA reads TGTGCCAGCAGTGCCCAGCGGGGGTTCAATGAGCAGTTCTTC. Translation gives CASSAQRGFNEQFF. J is TRBJ2-1 and V is TRBV9; 8 bases map to TRBD2. The junction had 7 bases not matched to a gene; V was cut back by 5 bases and J by 6 bases. CDR1 and CDR2 (germline): SGDLS, YYNGEE. CDR3 length: 14 amino acids.

The CDR3 region is CASSEGGNGYTF. CDR3 sequence (DNA): TGCGCCAGCAGTGAGGGGGGCAATGGCTACACCTTC. The chain has TRBV10-2 and TRBJ1-2; D possibly corresponds to TRBD1 (6 bases). CDR3 size: 12 residues. V shed 2 bases and J shed 6 bases, with 7 bases lying between them. Germline V gene data show CDR1 as WSHSY and CDR2 as SAAADI.

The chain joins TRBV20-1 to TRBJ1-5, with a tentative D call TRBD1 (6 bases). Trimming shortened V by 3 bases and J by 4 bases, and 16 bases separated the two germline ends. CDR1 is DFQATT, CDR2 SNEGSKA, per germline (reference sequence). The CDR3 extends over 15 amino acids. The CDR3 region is CSAREDRNLNQPQHF. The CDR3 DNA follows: TGCAGTGCTAGGGAGGACAGAAACTTAAATCAGCCCCAGCATTTT.

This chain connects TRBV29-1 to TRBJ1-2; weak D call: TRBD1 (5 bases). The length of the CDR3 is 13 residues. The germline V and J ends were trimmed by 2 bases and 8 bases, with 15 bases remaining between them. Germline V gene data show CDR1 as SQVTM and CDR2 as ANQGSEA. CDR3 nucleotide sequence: TGCAGCGTTGAATCAGGGTTCTTCTGGGGCTACACCTTC. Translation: CSVESGFFWGYTF.

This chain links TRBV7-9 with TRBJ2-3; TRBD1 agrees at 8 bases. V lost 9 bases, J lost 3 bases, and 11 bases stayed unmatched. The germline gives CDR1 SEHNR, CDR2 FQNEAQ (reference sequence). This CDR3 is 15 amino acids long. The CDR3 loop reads CASEGQGSITDTQYF. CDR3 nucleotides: TGTGCCAGTGAAGGACAGGGCTCGATTACAGATACGCAGTATTTT.

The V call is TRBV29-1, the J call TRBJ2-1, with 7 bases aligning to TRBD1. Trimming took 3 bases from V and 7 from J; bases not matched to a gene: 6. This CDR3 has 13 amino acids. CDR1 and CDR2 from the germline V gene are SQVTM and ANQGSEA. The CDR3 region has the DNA TGCAGCGTTGACTTCGGGACAGCTAATGAGCAGTTCTTC. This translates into CSVDFGTANEQFF.

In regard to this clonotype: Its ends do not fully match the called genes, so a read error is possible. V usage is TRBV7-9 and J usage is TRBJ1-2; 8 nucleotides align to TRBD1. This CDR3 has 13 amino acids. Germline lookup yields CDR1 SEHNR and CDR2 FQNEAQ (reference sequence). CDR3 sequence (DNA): TGCGCCAGCAGCCACCTGACAGGGGATGGCTACACCTTC. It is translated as CASSHLTGDGYTF.

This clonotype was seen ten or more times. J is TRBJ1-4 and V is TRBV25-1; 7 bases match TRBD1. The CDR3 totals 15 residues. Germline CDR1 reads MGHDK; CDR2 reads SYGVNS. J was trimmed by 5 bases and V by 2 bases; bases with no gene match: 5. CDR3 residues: CASSELTGANEKLFF. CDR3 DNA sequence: TGTGCCAGCAGTGAACTCACAGGGGCGAATGAAAAACTGTTTTTT.

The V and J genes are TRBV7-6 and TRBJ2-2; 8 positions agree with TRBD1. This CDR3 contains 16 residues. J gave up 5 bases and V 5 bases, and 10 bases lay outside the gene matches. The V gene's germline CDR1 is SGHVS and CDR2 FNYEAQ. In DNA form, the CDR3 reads TGTGCCAGCAGCCTAGGTCGGACAGGGAGGACCGGGGAGCTGTTTTTT. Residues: CASSLGRTGRTGELFF.

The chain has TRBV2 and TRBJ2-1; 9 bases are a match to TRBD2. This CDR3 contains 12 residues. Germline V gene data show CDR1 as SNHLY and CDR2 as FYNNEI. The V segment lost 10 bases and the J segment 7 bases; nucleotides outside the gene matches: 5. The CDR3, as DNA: TGTGCCATCGGTAGCGGGGGAAATGAGCAGTTCTTC. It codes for CAIGSGGNEQFF.

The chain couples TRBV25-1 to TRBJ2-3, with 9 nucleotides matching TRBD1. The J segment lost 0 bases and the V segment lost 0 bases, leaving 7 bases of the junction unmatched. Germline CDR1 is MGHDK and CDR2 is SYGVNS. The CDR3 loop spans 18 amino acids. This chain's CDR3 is CASSEYGWGTGSTDTQYF. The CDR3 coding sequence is TGTGCCAGCAGTGAATACGGGTGGGGGACAGGGAGCACAGATACGCAGTATTTT.

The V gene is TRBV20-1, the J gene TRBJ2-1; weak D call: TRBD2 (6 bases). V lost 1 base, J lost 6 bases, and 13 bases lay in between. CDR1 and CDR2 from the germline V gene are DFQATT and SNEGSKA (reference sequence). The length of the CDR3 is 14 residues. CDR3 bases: TGCAGTGCTAGAGTCGGGCGGGGTGCCAATGAGCAGTTCTTC. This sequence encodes CSARVGRGANEQFF.

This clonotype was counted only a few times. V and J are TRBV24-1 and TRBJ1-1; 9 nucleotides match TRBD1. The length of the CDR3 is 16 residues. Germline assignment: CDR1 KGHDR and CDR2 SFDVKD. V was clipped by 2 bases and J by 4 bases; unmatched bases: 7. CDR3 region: CATSDSPGQGSTEAFF. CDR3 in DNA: TGTGCCACCAGTGATTCCCCGGGACAGGGATCCACTGAAGCTTTCTTT.

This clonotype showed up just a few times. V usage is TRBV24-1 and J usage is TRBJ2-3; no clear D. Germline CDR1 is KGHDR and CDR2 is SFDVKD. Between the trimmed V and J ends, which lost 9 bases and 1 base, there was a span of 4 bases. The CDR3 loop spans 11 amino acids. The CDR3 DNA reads TGTGCCACCGGGGGCACAGATACGCAGTATTTT. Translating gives CATGGTDTQYF.

The CDR3 region is CASSERDREAFF. The CDR3 coding sequence is TGTGCCAGCAGTGAAAGGGACAGGGAAGCTTTCTTT. J is TRBJ1-1 and V is TRBV6-1; 8 nucleotides match TRBD1. This CDR3 is built from 12 residues. Germline CDR1 is MNHNS and CDR2 is SASEGT. With V trimmed by 2 bases and J by 8 bases, 1 base remained unmatched.

CDR3 sequence reads: CATSVGGGATDTQYF. DNA for the CDR3: TGTGCCACCAGCGTCGGCGGGGGGGCCACAGATACGCAGTATTTT. The chain recombines TRBV15 with TRBJ2-3, with 9 bases fitting TRBD2. Unmatched junction bases numbered 5, after V lost 5 bases and J lost 2 bases. This CDR3 is 15 amino acids long. Germline V gene sequence: CDR1 LNHNV, CDR2 YYDKDF (reference sequence). Filled out from reference TRBV15 and TRBJ2-3, the complete variable domain reads DAMVIQNPRYQVTQFGKPVTLSCSQTLNHNVMYWYQQKSSQAPKLLFHYYDKDFNNEADTPDNFQSRRPNTSFCFLDIRSPGLGDTAMYLCATSVGGGATDTQYFGPGTRLTVL.

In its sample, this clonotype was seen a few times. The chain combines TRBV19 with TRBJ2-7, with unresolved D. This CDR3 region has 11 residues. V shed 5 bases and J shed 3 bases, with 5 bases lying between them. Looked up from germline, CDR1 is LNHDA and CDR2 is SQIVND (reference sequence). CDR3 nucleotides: TGTGCCAGTAGTGGCGGCTACGAGCAGTACTTC. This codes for CASSGGYEQYF.

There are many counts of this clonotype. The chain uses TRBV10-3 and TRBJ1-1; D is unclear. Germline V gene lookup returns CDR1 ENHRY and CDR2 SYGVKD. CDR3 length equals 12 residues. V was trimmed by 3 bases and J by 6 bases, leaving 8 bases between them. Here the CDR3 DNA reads TGTGCCATCAGTGACCGTATCCCTGAAGCTTTCTTT. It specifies CAISDRIPEAFF.

The CDR3 sequence: CASSYPPETQYF. The CDR3 DNA sequence: TGTGCCAGCAGTTACCCCCCAGAGACCCAGTACTTC. The chain has TRBV2 and TRBJ2-5; D remains ambiguous. Germline lookup yields CDR1 SNHLY and CDR2 FYNNEI. There are 12 residues in the CDR3. The V and J ends lost 5 bases and 4 bases respectively, with 8 bases between them. Full variable domain (rest looked up from reference TRBV2 and TRBJ2-5): EPEVTQTPSHQVTQMGQEVILRCVPISNHLYFYWYRQILGQKVEFLVSFYNNEISEKSEIFDDQFSVERPDGSNFTLKIRSTKLEDSAMYFCASSYPPETQYFGPGTRLLVL.

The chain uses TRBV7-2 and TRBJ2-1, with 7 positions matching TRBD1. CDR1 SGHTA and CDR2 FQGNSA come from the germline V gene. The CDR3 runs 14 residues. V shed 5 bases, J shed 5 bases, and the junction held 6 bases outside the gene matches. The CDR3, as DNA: TGTGCCAGCAGCAATCGACAGGGCCACAATGAGCAGTTCTTC. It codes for CASSNRQGHNEQFF.

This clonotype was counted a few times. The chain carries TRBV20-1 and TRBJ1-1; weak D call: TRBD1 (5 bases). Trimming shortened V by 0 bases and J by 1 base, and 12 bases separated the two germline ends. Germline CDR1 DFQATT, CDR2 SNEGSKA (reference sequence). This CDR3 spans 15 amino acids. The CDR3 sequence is CSARDSGRENTEAFF. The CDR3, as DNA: TGCAGTGCTAGAGATTCGGGCAGGGAGAACACTGAAGCTTTCTTT.

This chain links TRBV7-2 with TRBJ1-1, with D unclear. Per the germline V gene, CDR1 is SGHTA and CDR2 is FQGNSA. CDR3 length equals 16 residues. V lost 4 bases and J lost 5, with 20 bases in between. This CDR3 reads CASSSSRVSGNTEAFF. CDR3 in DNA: TGTGCCAGCAGCTCTAGTAGGGTATCGGGGAATACTGAAGCTTTCTTT.

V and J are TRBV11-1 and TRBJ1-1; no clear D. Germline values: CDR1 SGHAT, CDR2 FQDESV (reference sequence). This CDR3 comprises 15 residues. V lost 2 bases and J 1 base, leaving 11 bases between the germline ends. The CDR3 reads CASSLSEASNTEAFF. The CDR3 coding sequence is TGTGCCAGCAGCTTATCAGAGGCCTCGAACACTGAAGCTTTCTTT.

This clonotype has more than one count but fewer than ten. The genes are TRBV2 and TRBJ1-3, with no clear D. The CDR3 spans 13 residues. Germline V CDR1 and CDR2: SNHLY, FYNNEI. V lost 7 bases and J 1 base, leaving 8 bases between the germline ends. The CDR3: CASMAWSGNTIYF. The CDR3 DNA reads TGTGCCAGCATGGCGTGGTCTGGAAACACCATATATTTT.

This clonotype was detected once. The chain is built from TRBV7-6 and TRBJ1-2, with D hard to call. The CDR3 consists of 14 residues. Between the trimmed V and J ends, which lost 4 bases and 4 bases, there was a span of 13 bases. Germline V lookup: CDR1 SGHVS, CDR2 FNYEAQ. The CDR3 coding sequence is TGTGCCAGCAGCTCAGACGCGAAGGCCTATGGCTACACCTTC. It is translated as CASSSDAKAYGYTF.